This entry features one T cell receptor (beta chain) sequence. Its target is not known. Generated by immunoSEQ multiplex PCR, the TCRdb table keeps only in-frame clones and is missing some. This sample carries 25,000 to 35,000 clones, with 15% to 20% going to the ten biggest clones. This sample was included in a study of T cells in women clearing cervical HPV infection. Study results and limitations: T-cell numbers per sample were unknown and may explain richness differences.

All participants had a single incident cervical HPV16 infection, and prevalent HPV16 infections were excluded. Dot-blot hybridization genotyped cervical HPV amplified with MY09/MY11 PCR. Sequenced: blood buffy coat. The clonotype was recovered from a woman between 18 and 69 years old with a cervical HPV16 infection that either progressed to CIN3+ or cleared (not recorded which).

CDR3 sequence: CASSPGTASTDTQYF. The part of the CDR3 DNA that was read is TGTGCCAGCAGCCCCGGGACTGCCAGCACAGATACG. This chain links TRBV5-4 with TRBJ2-3; maybe TRBD2 (6 bases). Read data end 3 residues before the CDR3 end; the end is taken from the germline J gene. Trimming removed 4 bases at V and 0 bases at J, with 12 bases between. Looked up from germline, CDR1 is SGHNT and CDR2 is YYREEE (reference sequence). The CDR3 extends over 15 amino acids.